This T cell receptor beta chain was sequenced in a study of identical twins. J was trimmed by 4 bases and V by 0 bases; bases with no gene match: 10. CDR1 is DFQATT, CDR2 SNEGSKA, per germline (reference sequence). The CDR3 is made up of 18 amino acids. Study results and limitations: Reduced insertions were recorded for abundant cord blood beta clonotypes, with no such pattern in memory repertoires.

Points on this clonotype: Its target is not known.

One entry per CDR3 protein results from TCRdb running MiXCR on the 5' RACE reads. Of about 470,000 distinct CDR3 sequences in the sample, around 24% were seen once. This sample also belongs to another study, concerning T cells expressing NK-cell markers. That study adds: The TCR beta repertoires were obtained from sorted CD3+CD56+NKG2C+, CD3+CD56+NKG2C- and CD3+CD56-NKG2C+ T cells. An anti-gamma-delta TCR antibody restricted sorting to alpha-beta TCR T cells in several experiments. Of CD8+ T cells, about 1.0-8% belonged to dominant NKG2C+ clonotypes in several donors.

The TCR comes from a woman aged 18-30 years in good health. The sequenced material came from CD4+ T cells sorted from blood. V is TRBV20-1 and J is TRBJ2-1; 12 bases line up with TRBD2. Written as DNA, the CDR3 is TGCAGTGCTAGAGATCCCGCTAGCGGGGGGGCGGGGTACAATGAGCAGTTCTTC. Protein: CSARDPASGGAGYNEQFF.